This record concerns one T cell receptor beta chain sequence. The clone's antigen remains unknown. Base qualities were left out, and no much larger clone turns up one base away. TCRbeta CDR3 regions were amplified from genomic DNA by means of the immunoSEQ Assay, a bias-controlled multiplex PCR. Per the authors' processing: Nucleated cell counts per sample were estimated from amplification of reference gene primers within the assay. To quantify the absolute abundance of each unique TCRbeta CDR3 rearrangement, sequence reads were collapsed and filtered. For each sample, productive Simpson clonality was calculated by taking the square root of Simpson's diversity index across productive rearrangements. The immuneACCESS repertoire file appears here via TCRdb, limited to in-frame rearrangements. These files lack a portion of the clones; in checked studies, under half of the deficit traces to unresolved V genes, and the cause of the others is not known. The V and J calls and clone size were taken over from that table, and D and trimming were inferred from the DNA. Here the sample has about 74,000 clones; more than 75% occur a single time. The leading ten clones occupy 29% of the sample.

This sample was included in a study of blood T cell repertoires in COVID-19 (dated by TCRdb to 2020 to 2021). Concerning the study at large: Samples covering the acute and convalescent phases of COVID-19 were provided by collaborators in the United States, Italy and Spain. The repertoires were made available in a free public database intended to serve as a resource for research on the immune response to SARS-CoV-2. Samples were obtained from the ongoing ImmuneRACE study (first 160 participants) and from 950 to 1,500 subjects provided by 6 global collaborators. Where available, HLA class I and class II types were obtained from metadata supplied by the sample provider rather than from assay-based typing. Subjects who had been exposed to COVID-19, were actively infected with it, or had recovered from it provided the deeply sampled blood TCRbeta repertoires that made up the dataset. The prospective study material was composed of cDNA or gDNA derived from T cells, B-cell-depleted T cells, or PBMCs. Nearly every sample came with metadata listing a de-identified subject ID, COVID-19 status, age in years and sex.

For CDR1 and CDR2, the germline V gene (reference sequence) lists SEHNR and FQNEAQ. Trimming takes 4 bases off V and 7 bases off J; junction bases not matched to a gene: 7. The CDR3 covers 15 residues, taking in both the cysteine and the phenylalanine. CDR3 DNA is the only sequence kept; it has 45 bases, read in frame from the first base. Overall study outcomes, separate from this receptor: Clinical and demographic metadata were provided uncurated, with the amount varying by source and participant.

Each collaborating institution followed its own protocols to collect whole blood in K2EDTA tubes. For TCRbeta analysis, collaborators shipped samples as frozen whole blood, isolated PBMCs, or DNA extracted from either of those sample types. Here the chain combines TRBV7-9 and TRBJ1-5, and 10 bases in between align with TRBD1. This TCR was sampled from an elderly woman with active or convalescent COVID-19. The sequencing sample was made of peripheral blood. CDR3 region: CASSSGQGSSQPQHF. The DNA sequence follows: TGTGCCAGCAGCTCGGGACAGGGGAGCAGCCAGCCCCAGCATTTT.